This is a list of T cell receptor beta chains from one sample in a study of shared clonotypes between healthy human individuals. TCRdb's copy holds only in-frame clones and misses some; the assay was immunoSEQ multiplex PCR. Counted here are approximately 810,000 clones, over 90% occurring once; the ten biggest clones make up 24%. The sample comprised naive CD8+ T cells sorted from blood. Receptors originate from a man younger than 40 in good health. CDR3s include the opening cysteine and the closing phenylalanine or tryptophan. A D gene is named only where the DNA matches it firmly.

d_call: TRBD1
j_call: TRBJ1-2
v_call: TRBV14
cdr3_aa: CASSQNTGAYGYTF

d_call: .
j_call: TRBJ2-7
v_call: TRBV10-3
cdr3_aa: CAISEGSEQYF

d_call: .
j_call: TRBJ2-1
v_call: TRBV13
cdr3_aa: CASSLSLGGGVYNEQFF

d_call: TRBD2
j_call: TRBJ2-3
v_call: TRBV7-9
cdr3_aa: CASSPRLAGSTDTQYF

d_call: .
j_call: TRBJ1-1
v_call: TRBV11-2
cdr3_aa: CASRLVRGTEAFF

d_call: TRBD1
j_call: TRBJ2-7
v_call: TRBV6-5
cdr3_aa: CASTPDRGYEQYF

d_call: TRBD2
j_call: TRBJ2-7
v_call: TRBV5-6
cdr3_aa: CASSFGTSGSYEQYF

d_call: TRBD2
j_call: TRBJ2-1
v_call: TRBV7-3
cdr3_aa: CASSPGLAGDNEQFF

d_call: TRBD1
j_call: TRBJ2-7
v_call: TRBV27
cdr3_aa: CASSLGQGVNEQYF

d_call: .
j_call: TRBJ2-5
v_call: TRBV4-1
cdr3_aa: CASSHSQLMETQYF

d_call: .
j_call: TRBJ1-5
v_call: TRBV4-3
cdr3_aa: CASSQDPGRNQPQHF

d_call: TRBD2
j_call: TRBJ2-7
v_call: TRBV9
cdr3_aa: CASSVSGTSINEQYF

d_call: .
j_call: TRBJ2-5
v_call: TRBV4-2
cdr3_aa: CASSQDGGRAQYF

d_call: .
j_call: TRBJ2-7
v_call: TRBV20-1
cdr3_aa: CSANERREQYF

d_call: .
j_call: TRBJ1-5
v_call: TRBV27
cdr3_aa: CASSLVRHSNQPQHF

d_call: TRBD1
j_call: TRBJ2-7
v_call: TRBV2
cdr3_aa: CATGGAEQYF

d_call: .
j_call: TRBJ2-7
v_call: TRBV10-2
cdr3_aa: CASGSYEQYF

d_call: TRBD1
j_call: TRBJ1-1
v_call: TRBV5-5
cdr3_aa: CASRSGQGRTEAFF

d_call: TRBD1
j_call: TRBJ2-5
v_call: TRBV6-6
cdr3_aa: CASSYRDRAETQYF

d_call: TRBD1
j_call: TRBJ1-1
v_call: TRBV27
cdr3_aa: CASSLEGAGRGIFTEAFF

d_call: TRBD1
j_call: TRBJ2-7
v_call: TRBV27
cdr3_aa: CASSLSRGTGLGEQYF

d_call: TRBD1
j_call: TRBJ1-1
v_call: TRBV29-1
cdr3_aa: CGWTGGNTEAFF

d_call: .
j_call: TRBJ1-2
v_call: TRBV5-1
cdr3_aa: CASSSEGYGYTF

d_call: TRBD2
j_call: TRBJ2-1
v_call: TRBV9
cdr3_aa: CASSPSGGLAGDEQFF

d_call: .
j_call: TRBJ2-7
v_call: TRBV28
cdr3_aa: CASSAVGRSYEQYF

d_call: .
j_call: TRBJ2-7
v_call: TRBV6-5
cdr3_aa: CASSYRDYYEQYF

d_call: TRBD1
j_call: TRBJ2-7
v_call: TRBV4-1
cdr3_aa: CASSSDRGVYEQYF

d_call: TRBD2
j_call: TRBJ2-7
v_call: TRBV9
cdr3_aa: CASSVTSGSYEQYF

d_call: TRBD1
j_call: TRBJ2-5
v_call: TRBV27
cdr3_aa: CASSTTGDGETQYF

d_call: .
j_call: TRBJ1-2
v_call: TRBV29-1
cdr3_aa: CSAEDGFYGYTF